These 8 T cell receptor beta chains originate from one sample sequenced in a study of vaccination and CD4 T cells after COVID-19. Noted treatment: 10-day PBMC culture with coronavirus spike peptide pools or control peptides (ViraFEST assay). Once obtained from cultured CD4+ T cells, the DNA was sequenced using the Oncomine TCR Beta short-read assay. TCRdb used MiXCR to reprocess the PCR reads, holding one entry per CDR3 protein. The top ten clones hold 30% to 35% of a sample with 9,000 to 15,000 distinct CDR3 sequences, about 50% of them seen once. Their antigen targets remain unknown. The sample taken for sequencing was CD4+ T cells from blood, cultured in vitro. Every receptor here comes from a human donor who had recovered from COVID-19.

V is TRBV12-3 or TRBV12-4 and J is TRBJ1-1, with D tentatively TRBD1 (5 bases). V lost 5 bases, J lost 0 bases, and 22 bases lay in between. The CDR3 runs 18 residues. The CDR3 is CASSAPTAPFVMNTEAFF. Written as DNA, the CDR3 is TGTGCCAGCAGTGCGCCGACAGCCCCCTTCGTTATGAACACTGAAGCTTTCTTT.

This clonotype has only a few counts. The chain combines TRBV6-5 with TRBJ1-1; a weak D match, TRBD1 (6 bases). Germline V lookup: CDR1 MNHEY, CDR2 SVGAGI. V was trimmed by 0 bases and J by 4 bases, leaving 12 bases between them. The CDR3 spans 15 residues. DNA for the CDR3: TGTGCCAGCAGTTACTCTTCAGGGGCGCTCACTGAAGCTTTCTTT. Its protein product is CASSYSSGALTEAFF.

V usage is TRBV19 and J usage is TRBJ1-1, with D uncertain. The V gene's germline CDR1 is LNHDA and CDR2 SQIVND (reference sequence). The CDR3 length is 14 residues. V lost 0 bases and J 11 bases, leaving 16 bases between the germline ends. Here the CDR3 DNA reads TGTGCCAGTAGTATAGATGGGTCGGTAGGGAAGGCTTTCTTT. It yields the protein CASSIDGSVGKAFF.

This clonotype has only a few counts. CDR3 nucleotide sequence: TGCGCCAGCAGCTTGAGGGGTTTAGATACGCAGTATTTT. Its protein is CASSLRGLDTQYF. The chain couples TRBV5-1 to TRBJ2-3, with D maybe TRBD1 (5 bases). The CDR3 loop spans 13 amino acids. Germline V gives CDR1 SGHRS, CDR2 YFSETQ. Trimming took off 1 base at V and 5 bases at J, with 8 bases between the two ends.

In its sample, this clonotype was seen a few times. V is TRBV5-1 and J is TRBJ1-1; no reliable D call. Per germline, CDR1 SGHRS and CDR2 YFSETQ. The CDR3 is made up of 15 amino acids. V was shortened by 3 bases and J by 1 base, with 13 bases between the two germline ends. The CDR3 sequence: CASSSTPKGNTEAFF. The CDR3 DNA reads as TGCGCCAGCAGCTCCACCCCAAAGGGGAACACTGAAGCTTTCTTT.

The table lists this clonotype with a few counts. The CDR3 coding sequence is TGCAGTGCTAGAGGTTCTTCTCTGAGTGGGGTTCAAGAGACCCAGTACTTC. It translates to CSARGSSLSGVQETQYF. J is TRBJ2-5 and V is TRBV20-1; unclear D gene. The CDR3 has 17 residues. Germline CDR1 is DFQATT and CDR2 is SNEGSKA (reference sequence). V was cut by 1 base and J by 2 bases, with 20 bases left in between.

This chain joins TRBV27 and TRBJ1-5; D gene uncertain. CDR3 size: 14 residues. Per the germline V gene, CDR1 is MNHEY and CDR2 is SMNVEV (reference sequence). The V gene lost 5 bases and the J gene lost 5 bases, with 13 bases spanning the gap. CDR3 in amino acids: CASSTAKGDQPQHF. The CDR3 coding sequence is TGTGCCAGCAGTACCGCCAAGGGCGATCAGCCCCAGCATTTT.

The chain recombines TRBV12-3 or TRBV12-4 with TRBJ2-1, with D tentatively TRBD2 (6 bases). Trimming removed 5 bases at V and 10 bases at J, with 24 bases between. The length of the CDR3 is 16 residues. The CDR3 is CASSAPGTGGRKEQFF. The CDR3 DNA is TGTGCCAGCAGTGCCCCCGGGACCGGAGGGCGGAAGGAGCAGTTCTTC.